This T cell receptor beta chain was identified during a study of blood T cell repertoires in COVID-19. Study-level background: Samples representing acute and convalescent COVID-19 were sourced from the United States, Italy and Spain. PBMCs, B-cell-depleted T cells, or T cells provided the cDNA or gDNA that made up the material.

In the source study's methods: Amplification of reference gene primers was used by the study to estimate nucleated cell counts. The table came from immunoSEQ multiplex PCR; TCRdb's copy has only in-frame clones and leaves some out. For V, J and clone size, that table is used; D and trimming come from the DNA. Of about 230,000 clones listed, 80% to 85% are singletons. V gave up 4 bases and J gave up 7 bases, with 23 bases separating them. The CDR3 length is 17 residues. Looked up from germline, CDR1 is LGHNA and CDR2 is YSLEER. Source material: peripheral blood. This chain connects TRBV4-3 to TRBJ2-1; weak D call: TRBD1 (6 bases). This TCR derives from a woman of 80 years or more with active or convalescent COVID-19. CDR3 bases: TGCGCCAGCAGCCCAGATGAGCCGGACAGTTTTGGTAATGAGCAGTTCTTC. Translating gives CASSPDEPDSFGNEQFF.